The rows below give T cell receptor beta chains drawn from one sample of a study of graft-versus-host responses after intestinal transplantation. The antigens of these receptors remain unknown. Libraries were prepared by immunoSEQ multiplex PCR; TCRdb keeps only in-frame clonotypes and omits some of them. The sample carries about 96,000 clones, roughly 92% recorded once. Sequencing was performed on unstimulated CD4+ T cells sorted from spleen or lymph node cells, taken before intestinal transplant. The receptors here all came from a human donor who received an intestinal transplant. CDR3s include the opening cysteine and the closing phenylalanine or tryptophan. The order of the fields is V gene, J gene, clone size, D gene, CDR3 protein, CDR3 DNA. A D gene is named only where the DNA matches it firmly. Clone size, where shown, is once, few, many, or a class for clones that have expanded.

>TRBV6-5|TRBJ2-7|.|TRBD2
CASRPGGQPYEQYF
TGTGCCAGCAGGCCGGGGGGGCAACCCTACGAGCAGTACTTC
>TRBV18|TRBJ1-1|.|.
CASSRDQGKTEAFF
TGTGCCAGCTCACGGGATCAGGGGAAGACTGAAGCTTTCTTT
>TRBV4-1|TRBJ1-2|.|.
CASSQDQRLNYGYTF
TGCGCCAGCAGCCAAGATCAAAGGCTTAACTATGGCTACACCTTC
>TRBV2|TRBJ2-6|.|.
CASSEVGGGAGANVLTF
TGTGCCAGCAGTGAAGTGGGAGGGGGCGCTGGGGCCAACGTCCTGACTTTC
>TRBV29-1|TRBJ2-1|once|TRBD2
CSVEGTSGSAPYNEQFF
TGCAGCGTTGAGGGTACTAGCGGGAGTGCCCCCTACAATGAGCAGTTCTTC
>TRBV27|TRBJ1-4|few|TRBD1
CASSLGQGELFF
TGTGCCAGCAGTTTGGGACAGGGGGAACTGTTTTTT
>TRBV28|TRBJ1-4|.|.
CASSFLRELFF
TGTGCCAGCAGTTTTCTGAGGGAACTGTTTTTT
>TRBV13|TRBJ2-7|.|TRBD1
CASSPRDSYYEQYF
TGTGCCAGCAGCCCTCGGGACAGCTACTACGAGCAGTACTTC
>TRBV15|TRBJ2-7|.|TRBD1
CATSRDTGGFEQYF
TGTGCCACCAGCAGAGATACAGGGGGGTTCGAGCAGTACTTC
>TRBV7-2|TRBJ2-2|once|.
CASSLGGSTGELFF
TGTGCCAGCAGCTTAGGGGGTAGCACCGGGGAGCTGTTTTTT
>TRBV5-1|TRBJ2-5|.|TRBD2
CASSSGLGNAETQYF
TGCGCCAGCAGCTCAGGACTAGGGAATGCGGAGACCCAGTACTTC